A single T cell receptor (beta chain) is shown here with its context. This entry comes from a study of blood T cell repertoires in COVID-19. Study in general: In each case, the material was cDNA or gDNA derived from T cells, B-cell-depleted T cells, or PBMCs.

This CDR3 region has 15 residues. Trimming took 4 bases from V and 5 from J; bases not matched to a gene: 11. Germline assignment: CDR1 SGDLS and CDR2 YYNGEE. In the original processing: Cell counts per sample came from amplifying reference gene primers. This table comes from immunoSEQ multiplex PCR, and its TCRdb copy is limited to in-frame clones, with some not included. The V and J calls and the clone size are those of that table, but D and trimming were determined from the DNA. The sample yields about 200,000 clones, around 83% seen once. The TCR originated in a woman of 80 years or more with COVID-19, enrolled during active disease. The chain links TRBV9 to TRBJ2-5, with TRBD1 matching over 7 bases. Material: peripheral blood. In DNA form, the CDR3 reads TGTGCCAGCAGCATATCCGGGACAGTTAGGGAGACCCAGTACTTC. Its protein product is CASSISGTVRETQYF.